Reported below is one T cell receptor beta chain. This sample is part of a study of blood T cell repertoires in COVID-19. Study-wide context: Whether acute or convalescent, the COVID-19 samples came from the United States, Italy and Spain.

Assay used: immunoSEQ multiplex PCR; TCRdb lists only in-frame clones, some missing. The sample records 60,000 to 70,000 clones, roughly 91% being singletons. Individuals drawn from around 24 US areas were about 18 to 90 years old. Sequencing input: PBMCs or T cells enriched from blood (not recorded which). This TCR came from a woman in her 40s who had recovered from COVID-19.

The CDR3 nucleotides are TGCGCCAGCAGTCGGGCCCCCGGAGGGAATAACAATCAGCCCCAGCATTTT. Its translation is CASSRAPGGNNNQPQHF. The chain combines TRBV23-1 with TRBJ1-5; no firm D call. TRBV23-1 is labeled an ORF, and its function is uncertain. The CDR3 has 17 amino acids. V dropped 4 bases and J dropped 3 bases, with 19 bases sitting between them.